These 11 T cell receptor beta chains originate from one sample sequenced in a study of cutaneous CD30+ T cell lymphoproliferative disorder and hepatitis E. The assay was immunoSEQ multiplex PCR, and TCRdb's table has in-frame clones only and misses some. The sample lists several thousand clones, 74% occurring once. The sample consisted of blood. The receptors come from a human donor with a cutaneous T cell lymphoproliferative disorder associated with hepatitis E virus.

This clone has only a few counts. This chain uses TRBV27 with TRBJ2-7; TRBD2 aligns across 8 bases. The CDR3 has 14 amino acids. The V and J ends lost 2 bases and 3 bases, in that order; junction bases with no gene match: 3. Germline CDR1 reads MNHEY; CDR2 reads SMNVEV (reference sequence). CDR3 protein: CASSLAGGYYEQYF. In DNA form, the CDR3 reads TGTGCCAGCAGTTTAGCGGGAGGTTACTACGAGCAGTACTTC.

The rearrangement joins TRBV28 to TRBJ2-7, with 7 positions matching TRBD1. V shed 6 bases and J 2 bases; nucleotides not matched to a gene: 10. Germline CDR1 is MDHEN and CDR2 is SYDVKM. This CDR3 comprises 15 residues. This CDR3 is CASSRPTGQTYEQYF. DNA for the CDR3: TGTGCCAGCAGCCGTCCCACGGGACAGACCTACGAGCAGTACTTC.

The chain has TRBV28 and TRBJ2-7, with 8 bases matching TRBD2. From germline, CDR1 is MDHEN and CDR2 SYDVKM. The CDR3 consists of 16 residues. J lost 2 bases, V lost 3 bases, and 9 bases had no gene match. CDR3 amino acids: CASSFRLSGGAYEQYF. CDR3 coding DNA: TGTGCCAGCAGTTTTAGGTTATCGGGGGGGGCCTACGAGCAGTACTTC. Full variable domain (remainder filled in from reference TRBV28 and TRBJ2-7): DVKVTQSSRYLVKRTGEKVFLECVQDMDHENMFWYRQDPGLGLRLIYFSYDVKMKEKGDIPEGYSVSREKKERFSLILESASTNQTSMYLCASSFRLSGGAYEQYFGPGTRLTVT.

The chain links TRBV18 to TRBJ2-5; TRBD1 aligns across 7 bases. The CDR3 sequence is 15 residues long. The V and J ends lost 5 bases and 5 bases, in that order; junction bases with no gene match: 11. CDR1 and CDR2 from the germline V gene are KGHSH and LQKENI. The CDR3 DNA reads TGTGCCAGCTCATCCGACAGGGTGCGAGGCGAGACCCAGTACTTC. This sequence encodes CASSSDRVRGETQYF.

The chain employs TRBV6-5 and TRBJ2-5; TRBD2 might be the D (7 bases). CDR1 and CDR2 from the germline V gene are MNHEY and SVGAGI. Trimming removed 6 bases from V and 4 bases from J, with 15 bases in between. The CDR3 consists of 14 residues. The DNA of the CDR3 is TGTGCCAGCAGCCCAGGAGGGGGGGGAGAGACCCAGTACTTC. Encoded protein: CASSPGGGGETQYF.

The sample holds a few counts of this clone. This rearrangement joins TRBV27 to TRBJ1-1, with D uncertain. CDR1 is MNHEY, CDR2 SMNVEV, per germline (reference sequence). The ends were cut back, 3 bases at V and 4 bases at J, with 12 bases in the middle. This CDR3 spans 14 amino acids. Here the CDR3 reads CASSFLVGVTEAFF. The DNA for the CDR3 is TGTGCCAGCAGTTTTCTAGTCGGGGTCACTGAAGCTTTCTTT.

The V call is TRBV7-9, the J call TRBJ1-5; D is unresolved. V was pared by 1 base and J by 6 bases, with 10 bases between. CDR3 length: 14 residues. Germline CDR1 is SEHNR and CDR2 is FQNEAQ (reference sequence). CDR3 nucleotides: TGTGCCAGCAGCTTAGAAGGGTTCGCTCAGCCCCAGCATTTT. It is translated as CASSLEGFAQPQHF.

The chain joins TRBV30 to TRBJ1-1; 8 bases map to TRBD1. Germline CDR1 and CDR2: GTSNPN and SVGIG (reference sequence). This CDR3 has 11 amino acids. With V trimmed by 6 bases and J by 5 bases, 2 bases remained unmatched. The CDR3 DNA reads TGTGCCTGCCAGGGGGCTACTGAAGCTTTCTTT. Its translation is CACQGATEAFF.

The chain links TRBV7-9 to TRBJ1-2; 9 bases are shared with TRBD1. Germline values: CDR1 SEHNR, CDR2 FQNEAQ (reference sequence). V lost 4 bases to trimming and J lost 4 bases; unmatched junction nucleotides: 4. The length of the CDR3 is 14 residues. DNA for the CDR3: TGTGCCAGCAGCTCGGGACAGGGCGCCTATGGCTACACCTTC. It is translated as CASSSGQGAYGYTF.

This clone is categorized as medium-sized (0.01 to 0.1%). CDR3 DNA sequence: TGCGCCAGCAGCCAACAGGGGTCATACTCTGGGGCCAACGTCCTGACTTTC. Protein: CASSQQGSYSGANVLTF. The chain has TRBV4-1 and TRBJ2-6, with D maybe TRBD1 (6 bases). The ends were cut back, 2 bases at V and 0 bases at J, with 11 bases in the middle. CDR3 length: 17 amino acids. Looked up from germline, CDR1 is MGHRA and CDR2 is YSYEKL.

V gene TRBV5-4 combines with J gene TRBJ1-1; D unresolved. Trimming removed 0 bases from V and 5 bases from J, with 8 bases in between. The germline gives CDR1 SGHNT, CDR2 YYREEE (reference sequence). This CDR3 contains 13 residues. The CDR3 reads CASSLVGQTEAFF. Written as DNA, the CDR3 is TGTGCCAGCAGCTTGGTGGGCCAGACTGAAGCTTTCTTT.